This passage covers 30 T cell receptor beta chains from one sample sequenced in a study of neurological immune-mediated disorders. TCRdb passed the 5' RACE reads through MiXCR, listing each CDR3 protein once. The sample yields about 71,000 distinct CDR3 sequences, about 9.4% seen once. The time point denotes: longitudinal time-point 1 (baseline). What was sequenced was PBMCs. The receptor set was obtained from a man younger than 40 in good health.

Many counts were recorded for this clonotype. This chain uses TRBV21-1 with TRBJ2-7. TRBV21-1 is listed as a pseudogene. The CDR3 runs 12 residues. The CDR3 bases are TGTGCCAGCAGCACGGGTAGCTACGAGCAGTACTTC. Translating it yields CASSTGSYEQYF.

This clonotype was recorded at least ten times. The chain recombines TRBV12-3 or TRBV12-4 with TRBJ1-1; 8 bases are shared with TRBD1. After removal of 7 bases from V and 8 bases from J, the junction contained 3 bases not matched to a gene. The CDR3 is 11 amino acids. This CDR3 reads CASIRTGEAFF. The CDR3 DNA is TGTGCCAGCATAAGGACAGGGGAAGCTTTCTTT.

This clonotype was seen repeatedly, ten times or more. The chain couples TRBV12-3 or TRBV12-4 to TRBJ2-2, with TRBD1 matching over 8 bases. With V trimmed by 5 bases and J by 5 bases, 1 base remained unmatched. This CDR3 contains 13 residues. The CDR3 DNA sequence: TGTGCCAGCAGTGGACAGGGAACCGGGGAGCTGTTTTTT. Amino acid sequence: CASSGQGTGELFF.

This clonotype was recorded at least ten times. This chain links TRBV18 with TRBJ2-1; D might be TRBD1 (6 bases). The CDR3 is made up of 17 amino acids. Germline CDR1 KGHSH, CDR2 LQKENI. V dropped 0 bases and J dropped 0 bases, with 12 bases sitting between them. CDR3 in amino acids: CASSPPGRGNSYNEQFF. CDR3 DNA sequence: TGTGCCAGCTCACCACCAGGCAGGGGAAACTCCTACAATGAGCAGTTCTTC.

Remarks on this clonotype: This sequence may be a read error, since a much larger clone differs from it by one base. The genes are TRBV20-1 and TRBJ2-5; the D gene is possibly TRBD1 (5 bases). This CDR3 region has 15 residues. Trimming shortened V by 1 base and J by 2 bases, and 14 bases separated the two germline ends. CDR1 and CDR2 (germline): DFQATT, SNEGSKA (reference sequence). CDR3 sequence (DNA): TGCAGTGCTAGAGGGGGCCTCAGCGAACAAGAGACCCAGTACTTC. Protein sequence: CSARGGLSEQETQYF.

This clonotype was counted ten times or more. The chain joins TRBV20-1 to TRBJ2-3; 8 bases align to TRBD1. The germline gives CDR1 DFQATT, CDR2 SNEGSKA (reference sequence). The CDR3 has 16 residues. The J segment lost 1 base and the V segment lost 0 bases, leaving 6 bases of the junction unmatched. The CDR3 sequence: CSARDVETGGTDTQYF. The CDR3 coding sequence is TGCAGTGCTAGAGATGTCGAGACAGGGGGCACAGATACGCAGTATTTT.

The table lists this clonotype with many counts. This rearrangement joins TRBV20-1 to TRBJ2-7; TRBD1 is a possible D gene (6 bases). Trimming stripped 1 base from V and 4 bases from J, with 11 bases between. The germline V gene has CDR1 DFQATT and CDR2 SNEGSKA (reference sequence). The CDR3 has 13 amino acids. The CDR3: CSARGSRGYEQYF. CDR3 bases: TGCAGTGCTAGAGGGTCCAGGGGATACGAGCAGTACTTC.

This chain links TRBV11-2 with TRBJ2-1; a possible D gene is TRBD2 (5 bases). V was trimmed by 5 bases and J by 16 bases, leaving 15 bases between them. This CDR3 has 11 amino acids. CDR1 is SGHAT, CDR2 FQNNGV, per germline. DNA of the CDR3: TGTGCCAGCAGCATGTTGGGAGTCCATTTCTTC. It translates to CASSMLGVHFF.

In its sample, this clonotype was seen many times. CDR3 residues: CASSFEGSRDTQYF. CDR3 sequence (DNA): TGTGCCAGCAGCTTCGAGGGGTCCCGAGATACGCAGTATTTT. This chain connects TRBV7-2 to TRBJ2-3, with D perhaps TRBD1 or TRBD2 (5 bases each). The germline V and J ends were trimmed by 3 bases and 5 bases, with 12 bases remaining between them. There are 14 residues in the CDR3. From germline, CDR1 is SGHTA and CDR2 FQGNSA.

This clonotype was observed at least ten times. The chain combines TRBV14 with TRBJ2-1; TRBD1 is a possible D gene (5 bases). The CDR3 spans 15 residues. Trimming took off 0 bases at V and 2 bases at J, with 8 bases between the two ends. The germline CDR1 and CDR2 sequences are SGHDN and FVKESK. The CDR3 DNA reads as TGTGCCAGCAGCCAAGATCCGGACACCTACAATGAGCAGTTCTTC. As protein: CASSQDPDTYNEQFF.

Many counts were recorded for this clonotype. The DNA of the CDR3 is TGTGCCAGCAGTGGGGGACCACTAGAGGCTTTCTTT. Amino acid sequence: CASSGGPLEAFF. The chain uses TRBV28 and TRBJ1-1; the D gene is possibly TRBD1 (5 bases). Trimming took 5 bases from V and 11 from J, leaving 15 bases between them. Germline values: CDR1 MDHEN, CDR2 SYDVKM. The CDR3 sequence is 12 residues long.

The sample holds many counts of this clonotype. V and J are TRBV28 and TRBJ2-7; 7 bases are a match to TRBD1. The V and J ends lost 3 bases and 3 bases, in that order; junction bases with no gene match: 5. In germline, CDR1 is MDHEN, CDR2 SYDVKM. The CDR3 is 14 amino acids. CDR3 amino acids: CASSLAGGNYEQYF. CDR3 DNA: TGTGCCAGCAGTTTGGCAGGGGGTAACTACGAGCAGTACTTC.

This clonotype appeared many times. The CDR3: CASSWTSGIYNEQFF. The CDR3 DNA sequence: TGTGCCAGCAGCTGGACTAGCGGGATCTACAATGAGCAGTTCTTC. This rearrangement joins TRBV27 to TRBJ2-1, with 12 nucleotides matching TRBD2. Germline loops: CDR1 MNHEY, CDR2 SMNVEV (reference sequence). Trimming removed 6 bases from V and 3 bases from J; junction bases left unmatched: 3. This CDR3 is built from 15 residues.

The genes are TRBV5-6 and TRBJ2-7; D unresolved. V lost 0 bases to trimming and J lost 3 bases, with 13 bases between them. The CDR3 covers 15 residues. Germline values: CDR1 SGHDT, CDR2 YYEEEE. This CDR3 is CASSLDPAVYYEQYF. CDR3 sequence (DNA): TGTGCCAGCAGCTTGGACCCTGCAGTCTACTACGAGCAGTACTTC.

This clonotype has a count of ten or more. V gene TRBV10-3 combines with J gene TRBJ2-3; perhaps D is TRBD1 or TRBD2 (5 bases each). The V gene lost 3 bases and the J gene lost 6 bases, with 16 bases spanning the gap. CDR1 is ENHRY and CDR2 is SYGVKD in the germline V gene. The CDR3 runs to 15 residues. The CDR3 here is CAISDVGVNWDTQYF. DNA for the CDR3: TGTGCCATCAGTGATGTGGGGGTAAATTGGGATACGCAGTATTTT.

This clonotype was seen many times. The chain uses TRBV5-1 and TRBJ2-5; 8 positions agree with TRBD1. The CDR3 is 15 residues long. V shed 2 bases and J 5 bases; nucleotides not matched to a gene: 8. Germline CDR1 SGHRS, CDR2 YFSETQ. The CDR3 DNA sequence: TGCGCCAGCAGCTTTCAGGGGGCACGGGGGGAGACCCAGTACTTC. It yields the protein CASSFQGARGETQYF.

This clonotype was counted at least ten times. The chain joins TRBV7-3 to TRBJ2-1; the match to TRBD2 covers 7 bases. V lost 5 bases and J lost 13; bases outside the gene matches: 8. The CDR3 sequence is 12 residues long. Germline V gives CDR1 SGHTA, CDR2 FQGTGA. This chain's CDR3 is CASSPGGTIQFF. In DNA, the CDR3 is TGTGCCAGCAGCCCTGGGGGGACTATTCAGTTCTTC.

Comment on this clonotype: A clone one base away is much larger, so this may be a read error. V is TRBV19 and J is TRBJ1-5; tentative D call: TRBD1 (5 bases). There are 15 residues in the CDR3. The V end was cut by 3 bases, the J end by 3 bases, with 12 bases between. Germline loops: CDR1 LNHDA, CDR2 SQIVND (reference sequence). The CDR3 nucleotides are TGTGCCAGTAGTATGAAAGGGGACGACAATCAGCCCCAGCATTTT. Protein: CASSMKGDDNQPQHF.

This clonotype was seen ten or more times. V usage is TRBV27 and J usage is TRBJ1-2; no definite D call. Germline loops: CDR1 MNHEY, CDR2 SMNVEV (reference sequence). CDR3 length equals 13 residues. V lost 0 bases, J lost 4 bases, and 6 bases lay in between. The CDR3 nucleotides are TGTGCCAGCAGTTTATCCCCATTCTATGGCTACACCTTC. This gives the protein CASSLSPFYGYTF.

This clonotype was seen repeatedly, ten times or more. The rearrangement uses TRBV5-1 and TRBJ2-7, with D unresolved. Looked up from germline, CDR1 is SGHRS and CDR2 is YFSETQ. V lost 2 bases to trimming and J lost 1 base, with 10 bases between them. The CDR3 runs 14 residues. The CDR3 sequence: CASSLGQDSYEQYF. In DNA form, the CDR3 reads TGCGCCAGCAGCTTAGGGCAGGATTCCTACGAGCAGTACTTC. The complete variable domain, with remaining parts taken from reference TRBV5-1 and TRBJ2-7, reads KAGVTQTPRYLIKTRGQQVTLSCSPISGHRSVSWYQQTPGQGLQFLFEYFSETQRNKGNFPGRFSGRQFSNSRSEMNVSTLELGDSALYLCASSLGQDSYEQYFGPGTRLTVT.

This clonotype was recorded many times. The rearrangement joins TRBV28 to TRBJ1-2; possible D gene TRBD1, 5 bases. Germline V gives CDR1 MDHEN, CDR2 SYDVKM. The CDR3 is 14 residues long. Trimming stripped 5 bases from V and 3 bases from J, with 13 bases between. The DNA for the CDR3 is TGTGCCAGCAGTACCCGGGACGGACACTATGGCTACACCTTC. Translation gives CASSTRDGHYGYTF.

This clonotype was counted many times. This sequence joins TRBV28 and TRBJ2-7; no clear D. The V gene's germline CDR1 is MDHEN and CDR2 SYDVKM. This CDR3 region has 14 residues. V was clipped by 2 bases and J by 4 bases, with 12 bases between them. CDR3 DNA: TGTGCCAGCAGTTTACGCTCCCTCGATTACGAGCAGTACTTC. Its translation is CASSLRSLDYEQYF.

This clonotype was counted many times. CDR3 in amino acids: CSVLPQSRAGYEQYF. CDR3 in DNA: TGCAGCGTCCTCCCCCAATCCAGGGCCGGGTACGAGCAGTACTTC. The chain links TRBV29-1 to TRBJ2-7; possibly TRBD1 for D (5 bases). The CDR3 contains 15 residues. The V and J ends lost 6 bases and 4 bases respectively, with 22 bases between them. CDR1 SQVTM and CDR2 ANQGSEA come from the germline V gene.

This clonotype was seen many times. V usage is TRBV12-3 or TRBV12-4 and J usage is TRBJ2-5; tentatively, D is TRBD2 (5 bases). V gave up 8 bases and J gave up 2 bases, with 12 bases separating them. The CDR3 covers 13 residues. The CDR3 DNA reads as TGTGCCAGCTCCCTCCGGGGTCAAGAGACCCAGTACTTC. Its translation: CASSLRGQETQYF.

Ten or more counts support this clonotype. The V and J genes are TRBV29-1 and TRBJ2-2, with 9 nucleotides matching TRBD2. Germline lookup yields CDR1 SQVTM and CDR2 ANQGSEA. The length of the CDR3 is 13 residues. J was trimmed by 6 bases and V by 6 bases; bases with no gene match: 5. The CDR3 coding sequence is TGCAGCGTGATAGCGGGAGTGGCCGGGGAGCTGTTTTTT. Translation: CSVIAGVAGELFF.

This clonotype was detected many times. V is TRBV20-1 and J is TRBJ1-5; 9 bases align to TRBD1. V was pared by 5 bases and J by 2 bases, with 7 bases of the junction left unmatched. CDR1 and CDR2 (germline): DFQATT, SNEGSKA (reference sequence). There are 15 residues in the CDR3. The CDR3 spells CSALRDRVGNQPQHF. Here the CDR3 DNA reads TGCAGTGCTCTCCGGGACAGGGTTGGCAATCAGCCCCAGCATTTT.

This clonotype was picked up a small number of times. The chain has TRBV6-5 and TRBJ1-6, with 8 nucleotides matching TRBD1. Germline V gene sequence: CDR1 MNHEY, CDR2 SVGAGI. The J segment lost 9 bases and the V segment lost 7 bases, leaving 11 bases of the junction unmatched. The CDR3 sequence is 15 residues long. CDR3 DNA: TGTGCCAGCACCCTATCCGGGACAGGTGGTTCACCCCTCCACTTT. Translating it yields CASTLSGTGGSPLHF.

In this sample, this clonotype turned up many times. The V call is TRBV5-1, the J call TRBJ2-7, with a tentative D call TRBD1 (6 bases). Germline values: CDR1 SGHRS, CDR2 YFSETQ. The CDR3 runs 14 residues. Trimming removed 4 bases from V and 1 base from J, with 12 bases in between. The CDR3 DNA follows: TGCGCCAGCAGCATCGGCAGGGGATCCTACGAGCAGTACTTC. Amino acid sequence: CASSIGRGSYEQYF.

This clonotype came up many times. CDR3 protein: CANGAGETSRLSEQFF. DNA for the CDR3: TGTGCCAACGGAGCGGGAGAGACCAGCCGGTTATCTGAGCAGTTCTTC. The chain has TRBV10-3 and TRBJ2-1; 8 bases match TRBD2. The length of the CDR3 is 16 residues. V dropped 10 bases and J dropped 9; count of bases not matched to a gene: 20. The germline V gene has CDR1 ENHRY and CDR2 SYGVKD.

This clonotype was counted ten times or more. The chain recombines TRBV7-9 with TRBJ1-1, with D maybe TRBD1 (5 bases). Trimming took 6 bases from V and 5 from J, leaving 19 bases between them. Germline CDR1 reads SEHNR; CDR2 reads FQNEAQ (reference sequence). The length of the CDR3 is 15 residues. CDR3 residues: CASRVSGHGGTEAFF. CDR3 in DNA: TGTGCCAGCAGAGTTTCCGGACACGGTGGGACTGAAGCTTTCTTT.